Listed below are T cell receptor beta chains from one sample, sequenced in a study of blood T cells in healthy people across ages. TCRdb reanalysed the 5' RACE reads using MiXCR and keeps one entry per CDR3 protein. The repertoire includes fewer than 1,000,000 distinct CDR3 sequences, approximately 48% of them detected once, and about a fifth sits in the top ten. The sample consisted of blood. These receptors all come from a man in his 60s in good health. The CDR3 runs from the conserved cysteine through the conserved F or W. A D gene is named only where the DNA matches it firmly. Clone size is stated in some rows and not others, as once, few, many or a class when expanded.

CASSPEGGLYLDTQYF | TGTGCCAGCAGTCCGGAGGGGGGGCTCTATTTGGATACGCAGTATTTT | TRBJ2-3 | TRBV7-2 | . | few
CASSLVGDPNQPQHF | TGCGCCAGCAGCTTGGTAGGGGATCCCAATCAGCCCCAGCATTTT | TRBJ1-5 | TRBV5-1 | . | once
CASSLRGGGAPNEQFF | TGTGCCAGCAGCCTTAGGGGCGGGGGGGCACCCAATGAGCAGTTCTTC | TRBJ2-1 | TRBV12-3/TRBV12-4 | TRBD2 | .
CASSYRSTGDYGYTF | TGTGCCAGCAGTTACCGATCGACAGGGGACTATGGCTACACCTTC | TRBJ1-2 | TRBV6-6 | TRBD1 | .
CSARDFLKSSYNEQFF | TGCAGTGCTAGAGATTTTCTGAAGAGCTCCTACAATGAGCAGTTCTTC | TRBJ2-1 | TRBV20-1 | . | few
CSEDRELGTQYF | TGCAGCGAAGACAGGGAGTTGGGGACCCAGTACTTC | TRBJ2-5 | TRBV29-1 | TRBD1 | many
CSALTSGGASSYNEQFF | TGCAGTGCTCTGACTAGCGGGGGGGCCAGTTCCTACAATGAGCAGTTCTTC | TRBJ2-1 | TRBV20-1 | TRBD2 | few
CASSQEGRINTGELFF | TGCGCCAGCAGCCAAGAAGGCAGAATTAACACCGGGGAGCTGTTTTTT | TRBJ2-2 | TRBV4-1 | . | .
CASSEGTVRLDEQYF | TGTGCCAGCAGTGAGGGGACAGTCCGGCTGGACGAGCAGTACTTC | TRBJ2-7 | TRBV25-1 | TRBD1 | few
CASRPLGGGAGNEQFF | TGTGCCAGCAGACCTTTAGGCGGGGGGGCCGGGAATGAGCAGTTCTTC | TRBJ2-1 | TRBV7-2 | TRBD2 | .
CSASGLAGGEETQYF | TGCAGTGCTTCAGGACTAGCGGGGGGCGAAGAGACCCAGTACTTC | TRBJ2-5 | TRBV20-1 | TRBD2 | .
CASSEWAGGSDEQFF | TGCGCCAGCAGTGAGTGGGCAGGGGGTAGCGATGAGCAGTTCTTC | TRBJ2-1 | TRBV10-2 | TRBD1 | .
CASSQIREAQYF | TGTGCCAGCAGCCAAATTCGGGAGGCCCAGTACTTC | TRBJ2-5 | TRBV7-2 | TRBD2 | .
CASSPVLGPQHF | TGCGCCAGCAGTCCCGTTTTAGGGCCCCAGCATTTT | TRBJ1-5 | TRBV10-2 | . | .
CAWSPTDVQFF | TGTGCCTGGAGTCCAACAGACGTTCAGTTCTTC | TRBJ2-1 | TRBV30 | . | .
CANSPVEGGEQYF | TGCGCCAACAGCCCGGTCGAGGGGGGTGAGCAGTACTTC | TRBJ2-4 | TRBV4-3 | . | .
CAWTITGDSTDTQYF | TGTGCCTGGACCATCACGGGGGATTCCACAGATACGCAGTATTTT | TRBJ2-3 | TRBV30 | . | .
CASSYLAGGLNEQFF | TGTGCCAGCAGTTACTTAGCGGGGGGGCTAAATGAGCAGTTCTTC | TRBJ2-1 | TRBV6-6 | TRBD2 | .
CASSQYQGGRHNEQFF | TGCGCCAGCAGCCAATACCAAGGAGGTAGACACAATGAGCAGTTCTTC | TRBJ2-1 | TRBV4-3 | . | once
CASSEFRQGVETQYF | TGTGCCAGCAGTGAATTTCGACAGGGGGTTGAGACCCAGTACTTC | TRBJ2-5 | TRBV6-1 | TRBD1 | .
CASSQDVQGFEQFF | TGCGCCAGCAGCCAAGATGTGCAGGGATTTGAGCAGTTCTTC | TRBJ2-1 | TRBV4-3 | . | few
CAGSMGDQPQHF | TGTGCCGGTAGTATGGGGGATCAGCCCCAGCATTTT | TRBJ1-5 | TRBV19 | . | once
CASSPYGAGTSGGNEQYF | TGCGCCAGCAGCCCCTATGGGGCCGGGACTAGCGGGGGGAATGAGCAGTACTTC | TRBJ2-5 | TRBV4-1 | TRBD2 | .
CASRVADTQYF | TGTGCCAGCAGGGTAGCAGATACGCAGTATTTT | TRBJ2-3 | TRBV6-1 | . | .
CASSFLDRIYPYGYTF | TGTGCCAGCAGTTTTCTCGACAGGATATACCCCTACGGCTACACCTTC | TRBJ1-2 | TRBV12-3/TRBV12-4 | . | .
CASSYSGGGISYNEQYF | TGTGCCAGCAGTTACTCGGGAGGGGGCATCTCCTACAATGAGCAGTACTTC | TRBJ2-7 | TRBV6-5 | . | .
CASGRVRNMNTEAFF | TGTGCCAGCGGCAGGGTCCGTAACATGAACACTGAAGCTTTCTTT | TRBJ1-1 | TRBV9 | . | .
CASSLARTPQETQYF | TGTGCCAGCAGCTTAGCTCGGACACCCCAAGAGACCCAGTACTTC | TRBJ2-5 | TRBV7-7 | . | few
CASSLLGGGPGDTQYF | TGTGCCAGCAGTTTATTGGGCGGGGGGCCGGGAGATACGCAGTATTTT | TRBJ2-3 | TRBV27 | TRBD2 | .
CASSQDRLAGTTQYF | TGTGCCAGCAGCCAAGATCGACTAGCGGGGACCACGCAGTATTTT | TRBJ2-3 | TRBV3-1 | TRBD2 | many
CAGSLGTGTYEQYF | TGTGCCGGCAGCTTGGGGACAGGGACTTACGAGCAGTACTTC | TRBJ2-7 | TRBV7-2 | TRBD1 | .
CSARVSWGGSGANVLTF | TGCAGTGCTAGAGTGAGCTGGGGCGGCTCTGGGGCCAACGTCCTGACTTTC | TRBJ2-6 | TRBV20-1 | . | .
CSAGRGPTNEQFF | TGCAGTGCTGGACGGGGGCCGACCAATGAGCAGTTCTTC | TRBJ2-1 | TRBV20-1 | . | .
CASSLASSQFF | TGTGCCAGCAGCTTAGCGAGTAGCCAGTTCTTC | TRBJ2-1 | TRBV5-8 | . | .
CASGGGHNEQFF | TGTGCCAGCGGCGGGGGGCACAATGAGCAGTTCTTC | TRBJ2-1 | TRBV6-5 | TRBD2 | .
CSARPGGGVNSPLHF | TGCAGTGCTAGGCCAGGGGGGGGTGTTAATTCACCCCTCCACTTT | TRBJ1-6 | TRBV20-1 | TRBD1 | .
CASSEERGIYNEQFF | TGTGCCAGCAGTGAAGAGCGGGGGATCTACAATGAGCAGTTCTTC | TRBJ2-1 | TRBV25-1 | TRBD2 | .